This T cell receptor (beta chain) was sequenced for a study of T cells in localized non-small cell lung cancer. Sequencing was performed with immunoSEQ multiplex PCR; in TCRdb, only in-frame clones are kept and a portion is missing. The sample lists around 2,600 clones; roughly 30% were seen once. This CDR3 region has 16 residues. Germline CDR1 and CDR2: SGHRS and YFSETQ. The V and J ends lost 5 bases and 4 bases, in that order; junction bases with no gene match: 12. The genes are TRBV5-1 and TRBJ2-3; 8 nucleotides align to TRBD1. The sample in question was lung tumor tissue, obtained before any cancer treatment. The receptor was isolated from a male donor aged 60 or older with stage II squamous cell lung carcinoma. CDR3 region: CASSPGRTGMPDTQYF. CDR3 nucleotide sequence: TGCGCCAGCAGTCCAGGTCGGACAGGGATGCCAGATACGCAGTATTTT.